The 17 T cell receptor beta chains below all came from one sample that was sequenced in a study of blood T cell repertoires in COVID-19. Clones were read by immunoSEQ multiplex PCR, and TCRdb kept only the in-frame ones, dropping some. The table lists about 230,000 clones, about 90% of them singletons. The sample comprised PBMCs or T cells enriched from blood (not recorded which). These receptors came from a young woman with acute COVID-19.

CDR3 in DNA: TGTGCCAGCAGTTTACATCGGGACAAGGGCTACACCTTC. It specifies CASSLHRDKGYTF. The chain is built from TRBV6-5 and TRBJ1-2; TRBD1 is a possible D gene (6 bases). Trimming pared 4 bases from V and 8 bases from J, leaving 14 bases between. The germline gives CDR1 MNHEY, CDR2 SVGAGI. The CDR3 spans 13 residues.

The V and J genes are TRBV29-1 and TRBJ1-2; the D is unclear. V lost 8 bases and J lost 5, with 15 bases in between. Germline loops: CDR1 SQVTM, CDR2 ANQGSEA. The CDR3 spans 12 residues. CDR3 amino acids: CSSRTDYYGYTF. The CDR3 nucleotides read TGCAGCTCTAGGACGGACTATTATGGCTACACCTTC.

This chain uses TRBV6-5 with TRBJ1-1, with D tentatively TRBD1 (5 bases). V lost 0 bases and J 10 bases, leaving 15 bases between the germline ends. CDR1 is MNHEY and CDR2 is SVGAGI in the germline V gene. This CDR3 contains 14 residues. For the CDR3, the DNA is TGTGCCAGCAGTTACTCGGACACTCAAACGGCAGCTTTCTTT. Its translation: CASSYSDTQTAAFF.

Concerning this clone: Distinct nucleotide sequences in the sample also encode this CDR3. J is TRBJ1-5 and V is TRBV7-9; D is perhaps TRBD1 (5 bases). Trimming cost V 1 base and J 5 bases, with 6 bases left between them. CDR3 length: 13 residues. Germline V gene lookup returns CDR1 SEHNR and CDR2 FQNEAQ (reference sequence). CDR3 region: CASSLGRDQPQHF. CDR3 nucleotide sequence: TGTGCCAGCAGCTTAGGCAGGGATCAGCCCCAGCATTTT.

The chain uses TRBV3-1 (or the pseudogene TRBV3-2) and TRBJ1-5; D remains ambiguous. Between the trimmed V and J ends, which lost 5 bases and 9 bases, there was a span of 11 bases. Germline lookup yields CDR1 LGHDT and CDR2 YNNKEL (reference sequence). This CDR3 comprises 12 residues. The CDR3 bases are TGTGCCAGCAGCTATTCCTCAGGGCCCCAGCATTTT. Translated, it gives CASSYSSGPQHF.

J is TRBJ1-4 and V is TRBV5-6, with 9 bases fitting TRBD1. The CDR3 has 18 residues. Germline assignment: CDR1 SGHDT and CDR2 YYEEEE. V lost 4 bases and J lost 4; bases outside the gene matches: 14. The CDR3 protein is CASSLGPGQGIFNEKLFF. The DNA for the CDR3 is TGTGCCAGCAGCCTGGGCCCCGGACAGGGGATTTTTAATGAAAAACTGTTTTTT.

In this sample, this clone turned up a few times. Without the conserved terminal phenylalanine or tryptophan, this CDR3 likely stems from a read error. No DNA is shown, since the ends of the CDR3 on it are uncertain; the CDR3 is the one TCRdb lists. The rearrangement links TRBV7-2 to TRBJ2-3; the table names TRBD2, a call not compared with the DNA. In germline, CDR1 is SGHTA, CDR2 FQGNSA. With termini counted, the CDR3 has 13 amino acids. The CDR3: CASSPLSQRGLVL.

CDR3 nucleotides: TGTGCCAGTAGTGGGTTCTCAGGGTTTAAGACCCAGCATTTT. Translation: CASSGFSGFKTQHF. The genes are TRBV19 and TRBJ1-5; a weak D match, TRBD1 (5 bases). The CDR3 spans 14 residues. V gave up 5 bases and J gave up 11 bases, with 19 bases separating them. Germline V gives CDR1 LNHDA, CDR2 SQIVND (reference sequence).

The genes are TRBV30 and TRBJ1-2; 7 nucleotides match TRBD1. After removal of 2 bases from V and 4 bases from J, the junction contained 4 bases not matched to a gene. The CDR3 has 13 amino acids. Germline assignment: CDR1 GTSNPN and CDR2 SVGIG (reference sequence). CDR3 sequence (DNA): TGTGCCTGGAGTAGACAGGGAGTCTATGGCTACACCTTC. This codes for CAWSRQGVYGYTF.

In nucleotides, the CDR3 is TGTGCCAGCAGCTTAGACGGGACTCCACCGTTCTTC. Protein sequence: CASSLDGTPPFF. The J gene is TRBJ2-1, the V gene TRBV7-2, with D tentatively TRBD2 (6 bases). Germline assignment: CDR1 SGHTA and CDR2 FQGNSA. The V end lost 1 base, the J end lost 15 bases, and 13 bases lay between the germline ends. The CDR3 length is 12 residues.

This clone was recorded a few times. This chain connects TRBV27 to TRBJ2-1; the D is unclear. Germline assignment: CDR1 MNHEY and CDR2 SMNVEV (reference sequence). The CDR3 has 15 amino acids. V was trimmed by 4 bases and J by 0 bases, leaving 10 bases between them. The DNA for the CDR3 is TGTGCCAGCAGTTATCGGTTTAGCTCCTACAATGAGCAGTTCTTC. Translated: CASSYRFSSYNEQFF.

V and J are TRBV30 and TRBJ2-1; 7 positions match TRBD2. Germline V gives CDR1 GTSNPN, CDR2 SVGIG (reference sequence). With V trimmed by 5 bases and J by 3 bases, 7 bases remained unmatched. This CDR3 has 14 amino acids. In DNA, the CDR3 is TGTGCCTGGGGGGCTAGCGGAAGCTACAATGAGCAGTTCTTC. Protein product: CAWGASGSYNEQFF.

The V gene is TRBV7-2, the J gene TRBJ1-3, with 7 bases identical to TRBD1. V lost 6 bases and J lost 2; bases outside the gene matches: 4. The CDR3 has 14 residues. Germline V CDR1 and CDR2: SGHTA, FQGNSA. The CDR3 DNA follows: TGTGCCAGCAGTGCCGGGACAGCTGGAAACACCATATATTTT. Residues: CASSAGTAGNTIYF.

V usage is TRBV4-1 and J usage is TRBJ2-5, with D perhaps TRBD2 (6 bases). CDR1 and CDR2 from the germline V gene are MGHRA and YSYEKL. The CDR3 loop spans 16 amino acids. Between the trimmed V and J ends, which lost 3 bases and 0 bases, there was a span of 14 bases. This chain's CDR3 is CASSQSPGGYQETQYF. CDR3 coding DNA: TGCGCCAGCAGCCAGTCGCCCGGAGGGTACCAAGAGACCCAGTACTTC.

The chain couples TRBV5-1 to TRBJ2-3; tentative D call: TRBD2 (5 bases). V dropped 0 bases and J dropped 5 bases, with 13 bases sitting between them. This CDR3 comprises 15 residues. Germline CDR1 is SGHRS and CDR2 is YFSETQ. For the CDR3, the DNA is TGCGCCAGCAGCTTGGTAGTGGGAGCTGTAGATACGCAGTATTTT. Amino acids: CASSLVVGAVDTQYF.

This chain connects TRBV7-2 to TRBJ1-1; D not certain. The germline V gene has CDR1 SGHTA and CDR2 FQGNSA. This CDR3 region has 15 residues. Trimming removed 5 bases at V and 1 base at J, with 14 bases between. The CDR3 sequence is CASSPWAIPNTEAFF. CDR3 nucleotides: TGTGCCAGCAGCCCGTGGGCCATACCGAACACTGAAGCTTTCTTT. Full variable domain (rest looked up from reference TRBV7-2 and TRBJ1-1): GAGVSQSPSNKVTEKGKDVELRCDPISGHTALYWYRQSLGQGLEFLIYFQGNSAPDKSGLPSDRFSAERTGGSVSTLTIQRTQQEDSAVYLCASSPWAIPNTEAFFGQGTRLTVV.

This clone has more than one count but fewer than ten. The V and J genes are TRBV4-3 and TRBJ1-1, with D maybe TRBD1 (5 bases). This CDR3 spans 15 amino acids. The germline V gene has CDR1 LGHNA and CDR2 YSLEER. Trimming stripped 1 base from V and 10 bases from J, with 19 bases between. The CDR3 reads CASSQGDGGWVGAFF. The CDR3 DNA is TGCGCCAGCAGCCAAGGAGATGGGGGGTGGGTTGGAGCTTTCTTT.